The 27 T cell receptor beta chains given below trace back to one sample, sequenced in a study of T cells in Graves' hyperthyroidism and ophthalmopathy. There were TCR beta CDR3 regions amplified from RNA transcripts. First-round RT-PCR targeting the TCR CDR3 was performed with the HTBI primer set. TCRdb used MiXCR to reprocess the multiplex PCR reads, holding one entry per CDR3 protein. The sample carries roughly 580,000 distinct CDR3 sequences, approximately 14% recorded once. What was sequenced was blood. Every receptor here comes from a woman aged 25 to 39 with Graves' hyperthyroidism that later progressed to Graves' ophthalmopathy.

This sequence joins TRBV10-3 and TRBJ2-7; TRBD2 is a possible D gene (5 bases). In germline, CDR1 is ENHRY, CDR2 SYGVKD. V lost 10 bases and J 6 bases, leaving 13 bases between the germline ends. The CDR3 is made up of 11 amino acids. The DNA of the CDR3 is TGTGCCAGCAGCCAAGCGGCCGAGCAGTACTTC. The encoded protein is CASSQAAEQYF.

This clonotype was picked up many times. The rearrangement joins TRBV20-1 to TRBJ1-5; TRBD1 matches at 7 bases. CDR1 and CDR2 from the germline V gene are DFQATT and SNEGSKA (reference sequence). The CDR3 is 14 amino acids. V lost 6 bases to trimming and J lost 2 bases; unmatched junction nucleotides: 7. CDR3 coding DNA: TGCAGTGCCCGGGGGGACAGCGGCAATCAGCCCCAGCATTTT. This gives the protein CSARGDSGNQPQHF.

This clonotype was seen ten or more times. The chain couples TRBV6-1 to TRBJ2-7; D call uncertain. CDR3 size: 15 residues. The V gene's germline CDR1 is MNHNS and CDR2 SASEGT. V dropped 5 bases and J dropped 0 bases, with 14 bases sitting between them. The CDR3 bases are TGTGCCAGCAGTAGTCCCGGGCGAGACTCCTACGAGCAGTACTTC. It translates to CASSSPGRDSYEQYF.

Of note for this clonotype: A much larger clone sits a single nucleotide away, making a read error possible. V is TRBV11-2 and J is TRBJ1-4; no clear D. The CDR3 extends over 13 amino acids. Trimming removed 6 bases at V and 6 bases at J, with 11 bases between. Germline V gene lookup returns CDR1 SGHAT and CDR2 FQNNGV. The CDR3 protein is CASSLNMDEKLFF. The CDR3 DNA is TGTGCCAGCAGTCTCAATATGGATGAAAAACTGTTTTTT.

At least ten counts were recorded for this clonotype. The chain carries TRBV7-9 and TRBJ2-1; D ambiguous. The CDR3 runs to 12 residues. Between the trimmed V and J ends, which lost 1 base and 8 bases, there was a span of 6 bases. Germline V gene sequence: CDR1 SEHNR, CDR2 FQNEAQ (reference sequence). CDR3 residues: CASSLEVDEQFF. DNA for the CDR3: TGTGCCAGCAGCTTAGAAGTAGATGAGCAGTTCTTC.

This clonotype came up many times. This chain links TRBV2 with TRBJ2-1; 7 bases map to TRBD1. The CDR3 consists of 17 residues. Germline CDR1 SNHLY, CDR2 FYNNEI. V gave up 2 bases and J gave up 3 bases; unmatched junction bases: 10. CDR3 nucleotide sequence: TGTGCCAGCAGTGAACCGACCCTGAGGGGGCTCTACAATGAGCAGTTCTTC. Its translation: CASSEPTLRGLYNEQFF.

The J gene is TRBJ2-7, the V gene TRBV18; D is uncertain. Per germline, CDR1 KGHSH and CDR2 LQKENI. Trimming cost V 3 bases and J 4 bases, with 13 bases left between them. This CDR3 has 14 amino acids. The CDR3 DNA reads TGTGCCAGCTCACCTGGCCAACAGAAGTACGAGCAGTACTTC. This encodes CASSPGQQKYEQYF.

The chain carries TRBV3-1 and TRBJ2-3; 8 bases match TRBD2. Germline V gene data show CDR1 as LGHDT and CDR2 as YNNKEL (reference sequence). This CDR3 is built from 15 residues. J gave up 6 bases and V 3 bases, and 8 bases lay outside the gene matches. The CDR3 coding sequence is TGTGCCAGCAGCCACAATAGCGGGAATGGGGATACGCAGTATTTT. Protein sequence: CASSHNSGNGDTQYF.

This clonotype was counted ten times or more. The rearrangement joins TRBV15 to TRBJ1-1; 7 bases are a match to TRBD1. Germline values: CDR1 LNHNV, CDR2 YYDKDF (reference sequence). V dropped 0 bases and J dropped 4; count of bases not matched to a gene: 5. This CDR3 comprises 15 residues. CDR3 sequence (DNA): TGTGCCACCAGCAGAGATCAAGACAGGGTCACTGAAGCTTTCTTT. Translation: CATSRDQDRVTEAFF.

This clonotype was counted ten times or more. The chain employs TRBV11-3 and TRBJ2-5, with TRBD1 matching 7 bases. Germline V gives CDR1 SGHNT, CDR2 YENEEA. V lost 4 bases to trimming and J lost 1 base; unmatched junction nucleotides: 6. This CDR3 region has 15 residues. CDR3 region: CASSSRDSSQETQYF. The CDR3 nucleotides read TGTGCCAGCAGCTCCCGGGACAGCTCCCAAGAGACCCAGTACTTC. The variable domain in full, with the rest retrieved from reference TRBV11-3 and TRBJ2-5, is EAGVVQSPRYKIIEKKQPVAFWCNPISGHNTLYWYLQNLGQGPELLIRYENEEAVDDSQLPKDRFSAERLKGVDSTLKIQPAELGDSAVYLCASSSRDSSQETQYFGPGTRLLVL.

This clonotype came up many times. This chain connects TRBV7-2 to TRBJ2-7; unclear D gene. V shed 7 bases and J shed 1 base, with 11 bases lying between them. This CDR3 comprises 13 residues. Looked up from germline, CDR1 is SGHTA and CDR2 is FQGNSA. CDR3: CASKVWLSYEQYF. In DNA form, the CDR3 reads TGTGCCAGCAAAGTATGGCTTTCCTACGAGCAGTACTTC.

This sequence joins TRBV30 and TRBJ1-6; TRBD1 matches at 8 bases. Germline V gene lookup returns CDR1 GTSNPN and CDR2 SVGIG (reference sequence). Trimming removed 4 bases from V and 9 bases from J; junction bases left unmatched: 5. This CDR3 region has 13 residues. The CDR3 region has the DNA TGTGCCTGGAAGAGGCAGGGGGCTTCACCCCTCCACTTT. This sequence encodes CAWKRQGASPLHF.

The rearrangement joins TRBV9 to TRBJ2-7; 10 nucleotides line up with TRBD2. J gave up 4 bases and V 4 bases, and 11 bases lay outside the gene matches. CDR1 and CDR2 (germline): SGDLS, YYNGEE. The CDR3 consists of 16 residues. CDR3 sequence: CASSKQTGTSDYEQYF. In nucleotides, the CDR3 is TGTGCCAGCAGCAAACAAACCGGGACTAGCGATTACGAGCAGTACTTC.

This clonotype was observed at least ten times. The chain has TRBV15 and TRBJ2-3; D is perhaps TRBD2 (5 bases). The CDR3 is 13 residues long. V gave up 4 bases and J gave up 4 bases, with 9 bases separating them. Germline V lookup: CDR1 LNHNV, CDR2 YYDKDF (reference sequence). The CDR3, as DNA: TGTGCCACCAGCACGGGAAATCCAGATACGCAGTATTTT. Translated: CATSTGNPDTQYF.

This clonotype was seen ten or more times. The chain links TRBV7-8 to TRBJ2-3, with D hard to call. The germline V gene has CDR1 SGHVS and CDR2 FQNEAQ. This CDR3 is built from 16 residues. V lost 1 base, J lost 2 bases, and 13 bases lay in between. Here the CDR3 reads CASSLERPMNTDTQYF. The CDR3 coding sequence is TGTGCCAGCAGCTTAGAGAGGCCGATGAACACAGATACGCAGTATTTT.

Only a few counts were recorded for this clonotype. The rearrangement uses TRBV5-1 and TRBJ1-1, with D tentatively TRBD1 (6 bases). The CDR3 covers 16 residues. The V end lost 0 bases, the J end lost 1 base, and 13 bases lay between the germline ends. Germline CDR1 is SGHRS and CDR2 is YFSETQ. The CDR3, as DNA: TGCGCCAGCAGCTTGGTGCCCGGGACATCGAACACTGAAGCTTTCTTT. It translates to CASSLVPGTSNTEAFF.

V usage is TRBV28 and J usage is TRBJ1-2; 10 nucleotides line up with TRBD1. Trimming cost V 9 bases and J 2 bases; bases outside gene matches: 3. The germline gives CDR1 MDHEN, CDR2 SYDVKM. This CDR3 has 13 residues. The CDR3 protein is CASTTGGNYGYTF. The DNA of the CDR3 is TGTGCCAGTACGACAGGGGGCAACTATGGCTACACCTTC.

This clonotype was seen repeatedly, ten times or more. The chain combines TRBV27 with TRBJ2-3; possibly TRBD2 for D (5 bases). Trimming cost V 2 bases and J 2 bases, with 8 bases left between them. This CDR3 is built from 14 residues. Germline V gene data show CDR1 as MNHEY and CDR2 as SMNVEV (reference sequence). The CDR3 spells CASSLADFTDTQYF. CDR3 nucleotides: TGTGCCAGCAGTTTAGCGGACTTCACAGATACGCAGTATTTT.

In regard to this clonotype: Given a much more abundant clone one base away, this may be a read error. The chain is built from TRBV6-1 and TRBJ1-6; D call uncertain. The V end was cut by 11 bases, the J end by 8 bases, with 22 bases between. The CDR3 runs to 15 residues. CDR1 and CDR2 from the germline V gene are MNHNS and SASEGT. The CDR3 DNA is TGTGCCGGCAAAACTACCGGGGTTGTTCATTCACCCCTCCACTTT. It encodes CAGKTTGVVHSPLHF.

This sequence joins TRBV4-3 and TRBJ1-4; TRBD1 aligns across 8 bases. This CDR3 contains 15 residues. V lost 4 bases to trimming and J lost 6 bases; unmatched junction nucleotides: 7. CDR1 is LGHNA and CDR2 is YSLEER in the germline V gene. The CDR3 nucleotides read TGCGCCAGCAGCCGAACGACAGGGGATGATGAAAAACTGTTTTTT. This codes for CASSRTTGDDEKLFF.

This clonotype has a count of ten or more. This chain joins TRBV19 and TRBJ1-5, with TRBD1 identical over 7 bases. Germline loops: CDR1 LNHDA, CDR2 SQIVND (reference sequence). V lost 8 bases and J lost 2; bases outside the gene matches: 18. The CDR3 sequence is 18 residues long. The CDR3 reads CASVQGRGYGSGNQPQHF. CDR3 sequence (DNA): TGTGCCAGTGTCCAAGGCAGGGGGTATGGTAGTGGCAATCAGCCCCAGCATTTT.

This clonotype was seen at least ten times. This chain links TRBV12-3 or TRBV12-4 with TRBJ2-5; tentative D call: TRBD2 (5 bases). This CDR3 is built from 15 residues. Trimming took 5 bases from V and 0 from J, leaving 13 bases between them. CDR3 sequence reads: CASSPADWYQETQYF. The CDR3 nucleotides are TGTGCCAGCAGTCCAGCGGATTGGTACCAAGAGACCCAGTACTTC.

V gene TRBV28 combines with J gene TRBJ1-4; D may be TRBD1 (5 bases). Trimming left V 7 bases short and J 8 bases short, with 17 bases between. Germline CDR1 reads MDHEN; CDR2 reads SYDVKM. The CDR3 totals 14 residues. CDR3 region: CASILGAAGEKLFF. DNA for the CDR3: TGTGCCAGCATCCTAGGGGCCGCTGGAGAAAAACTGTTTTTT.

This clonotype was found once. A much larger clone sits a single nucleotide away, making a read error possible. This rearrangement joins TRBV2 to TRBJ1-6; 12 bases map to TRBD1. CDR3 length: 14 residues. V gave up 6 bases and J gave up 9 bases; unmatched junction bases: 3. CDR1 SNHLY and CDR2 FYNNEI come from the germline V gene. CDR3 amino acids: CASRGQGARSPLHF. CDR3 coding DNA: TGTGCCAGCAGGGGACAGGGGGCGCGTTCACCCCTCCACTTT.

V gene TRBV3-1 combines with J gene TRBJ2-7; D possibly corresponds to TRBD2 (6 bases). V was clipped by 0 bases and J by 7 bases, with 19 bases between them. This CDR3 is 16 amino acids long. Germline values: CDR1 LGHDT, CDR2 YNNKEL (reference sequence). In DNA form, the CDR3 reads TGTGCCAGCAGCCAAGAACCCCGACTAGAGAGTTATGAGCAGTACTTC. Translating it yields CASSQEPRLESYEQYF.

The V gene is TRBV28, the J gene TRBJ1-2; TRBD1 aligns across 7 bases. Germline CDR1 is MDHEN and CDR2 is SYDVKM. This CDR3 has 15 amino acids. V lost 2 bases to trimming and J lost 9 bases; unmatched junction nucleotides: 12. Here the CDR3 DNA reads TGTGCCAGCAGTTTAGATGAGGGGGCGACCCTAAGCTACACCTTC. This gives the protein CASSLDEGATLSYTF.

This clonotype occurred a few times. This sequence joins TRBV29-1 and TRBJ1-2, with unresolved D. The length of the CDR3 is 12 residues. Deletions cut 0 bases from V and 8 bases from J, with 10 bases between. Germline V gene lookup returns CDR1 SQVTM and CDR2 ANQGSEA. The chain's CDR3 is CSVEDQSQGYTF. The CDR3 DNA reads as TGCAGCGTTGAAGATCAGAGCCAGGGCTACACCTTC.